One and the same sample provided the 13 T cell receptor beta chains below, sequenced in a study of sequential checkpoint blockade in melanoma. Measured with immunoSEQ multiplex PCR; TCRdb has only the in-frame clones, and not every one. The table has 5,300 or so clones, around 80% seen once. Treatment meaning: randomized to nivolumab then ipilimumab (arm A) or the reverse (arm B). The sequenced sample was CD8+ T cells sorted from blood (inferred from file names), obtained from a patient given nivolumab and ipilimumab in sequence. Every receptor here comes from a human donor with melanoma.

This clone was seen more than once but under ten times. The rearrangement links TRBV21-1 to TRBJ1-5; the D call of TRBD1 is as the table states it, not checked on the DNA. TRBV21-1 is a known pseudogene. The CDR3 loop spans 13 amino acids. This CDR3 is CASSLRQSQPQHF. Written as DNA, the CDR3 is TGTGCCAGCAGCTTACGACAGAGCCAGCCCCAGCATTTT.

The chain carries TRBV7-9 and TRBJ1-2, with a possible D match to TRBD1 (6 bases). The CDR3 contains 14 residues. V was pared by 10 bases and J by 7 bases, with 22 bases between. CDR1 is SEHNR, CDR2 FQNEAQ, per germline (reference sequence). As DNA, the CDR3 is TGTGCCACGAACCCAGGGGATCGGGGTTTTGGCTACACCTTC. As protein: CATNPGDRGFGYTF.

This CDR3 reads CASSLASTGNGYTF. For the CDR3, the DNA is TGTGCCAGCAGTTTGGCTTCGACAGGGAATGGCTACACCTTC. The V call is TRBV28, the J call TRBJ1-2; TRBD1 matches at 7 bases. The CDR3 is 14 residues long. The germline CDR1 and CDR2 sequences are MDHEN and SYDVKM. The V segment lost 3 bases and the J segment 6 bases; nucleotides outside the gene matches: 7.

This clone has just a few counts. The chain recombines TRBV6-5 with TRBJ1-5; D gene unclear. Germline assignment: CDR1 MNHEY and CDR2 SVGAGI. This CDR3 spans 13 amino acids. V was trimmed by 2 bases and J by 4 bases, leaving 6 bases between them. The chain's CDR3 is CASSYGRNQPQHF. The CDR3 region has the DNA TGTGCCAGCAGTTACGGGAGGAATCAGCCCCAGCATTTT.

This chain connects TRBV6-5 to TRBJ1-2, with 10 bases identical to TRBD1. Germline CDR1 and CDR2: MNHEY and SVGAGI. J was trimmed by 4 bases and V by 6 bases; bases with no gene match: 8. CDR3 size: 15 residues. The CDR3 DNA sequence: TGTGCCAGCAGAGAGACAGGGGGCGCACCCTATGGCTACACCTTC. Its protein is CASRETGGAPYGYTF.

This chain connects TRBV29-1 to TRBJ2-3; D remains unclear. Germline V CDR1 and CDR2: SQVTM, ANQGSEA. The CDR3 loop spans 10 amino acids. Trimming removed 4 bases from V and 6 bases from J, with 5 bases in between. DNA of the CDR3: TGCAGCGTTGTCCGGGATACGCAGTATTTT. This encodes CSVVRDTQYF.

The chain combines TRBV7-9 with TRBJ1-6; D gene uncertain. The CDR3 sequence is 15 residues long. Germline V lookup: CDR1 SEHNR, CDR2 FQNEAQ (reference sequence). The V end lost 4 bases, the J end lost 8 bases, and 15 bases lay between the germline ends. The CDR3 sequence is CASSSTGSLHSPLHF. CDR3 nucleotide sequence: TGTGCCAGCAGCTCGACCGGGTCGTTGCATTCACCCCTCCACTTT.

The chain has TRBV27 and TRBJ2-1, with 10 positions matching TRBD2. V gave up 2 bases and J gave up 10 bases; unmatched junction bases: 14. The germline V gene has CDR1 MNHEY and CDR2 SMNVEV (reference sequence). The CDR3 loop spans 17 amino acids. This CDR3 reads CASSLRRLAGGLGEQFF. The DNA for the CDR3 is TGTGCCAGCAGTTTACGTCGTTTAGCGGGGGGTTTGGGGGAGCAGTTCTTC.

J is TRBJ2-5 and V is TRBV4-1; D remains unclear. The J call is in doubt because the DNA end fits TRBJ2-7 better. The CDR3 runs 18 residues. Germline V gene data show CDR1 as MGHRA and CDR2 as YSYEKL. CDR3 sequence: CASSQDPPDADGSYEQYF. In DNA form, the CDR3 reads TGCGCCAGCAGCCAAGATCCCCCAGACGCAGACGGGTCCTACGAGCAGTACTTC.

To note about this clone: One junction end disagrees with the germline gene, perhaps due to a read error. This sequence joins TRBV2 and TRBJ2-7; D remains ambiguous. The CDR3 is 12 amino acids. Germline V gene lookup returns CDR1 SNHLY and CDR2 FYNNEI. The chain's CDR3 is CASREGMAEQYF. For the CDR3, the DNA is TGTGCCAGCAGGGAAGGAATGGCCGAGCAGTACTTC.

The chain combines TRBV7-6 with TRBJ2-7; no firm D call. In germline, CDR1 is SGHVS, CDR2 FNYEAQ. The CDR3 consists of 14 residues. Trimming took 2 bases from V and 4 from J, leaving 12 bases between them. The CDR3 reads CASSLSGLLYEQYF. CDR3 coding DNA: TGTGCCAGCAGCTTATCAGGTTTACTTTACGAGCAGTACTTC.

V is TRBV5-8 and J is TRBJ1-4; 7 nucleotides match TRBD1. The V and J ends lost 0 bases and 7 bases, in that order; junction bases with no gene match: 6. This CDR3 is 15 amino acids long. Germline V gene lookup returns CDR1 SGHTS and CDR2 YDEGEE. Written as DNA, the CDR3 is TGTGCCAGCAGCTTGGGGGACAGTTTTTCTGAAAAACTGTTTTTT. This translates into CASSLGDSFSEKLFF.

This chain joins TRBV7-9 and TRBJ2-1; TRBD2 matches at 9 bases. Germline V gene sequence: CDR1 SEHNR, CDR2 FQNEAQ (reference sequence). V lost 3 bases and J lost 2; bases outside the gene matches: 5. This CDR3 has 16 amino acids. DNA of the CDR3: TGTGCCAGCAGCTTGGCTAGCGGGACTACCTACAATGAGCAGTTCTTC. Its translation is CASSLASGTTYNEQFF.